The subject of this entry is one T cell receptor (beta chain). This entry belongs to a study of yellow fever vaccine responses in identical twins. One entry per CDR3 protein results from TCRdb running MiXCR on the RT-PCR reads. The sample gives roughly 36,000 distinct CDR3 sequences, 60% of which show up once; about 4.5% is in the top ten. The germline V gene encodes CDR1 SNHLY and CDR2 FYNNEI. Trimming removed 3 bases at V and 2 bases at J, with 11 bases between. The CDR3 covers 15 residues. The sequence derives from a woman aged 18 to 35 who received the yellow fever vaccine. The sample was T cells from blood (PBMCs), unsorted or a sorted subset (not recorded which), taken before or after yellow fever vaccination (not recorded which). V is TRBV2 and J is TRBJ2-1; maybe TRBD1 (6 bases). This chain's CDR3 is CASSEWQGTYNEQFF. In DNA form, the CDR3 reads TGTGCCAGCAGTGAGTGGCAGGGGACCTACAATGAGCAGTTCTTC.